One and the same sample provided the 26 T cell receptor beta chains below, sequenced in a study of T-cell reconstitution after alpha-beta-depleted transplantation in children. A TCRbeta library incorporating unique molecular identifiers was prepared. TCRdb processed the PCR reads anew with MiXCR; each CDR3 protein has one entry. The data contain just over 70,000 distinct CDR3 sequences, 5.5% to 7.5% of them singletons. This sample comprised PBMCs from the stem cell graft donor, obtained from the stem cell graft. These receptors all come from a human donor who donated a stem cell graft to a child with acute lymphoblastic leukemia.

The rearrangement joins TRBV9 to TRBJ2-1; no reliable D call. Trimming cost V 0 bases and J 0 bases, with 10 bases left between them. This CDR3 has 16 amino acids. Germline V gene lookup returns CDR1 SGDLS and CDR2 YYNGEE. The CDR3 spells CASSVGVGFSYNEQFF. For the CDR3, the DNA is TGTGCCAGCAGCGTAGGGGTGGGTTTCTCCTACAATGAGCAGTTCTTC. Using reference TRBV9 and TRBJ2-1 for the parts outside the CDR3, the full variable domain is DSGVTQTPKHLITATGQRVTLRCSPRSGDLSVYWYQQSLDQGLQFLIQYYNGEERAKGNILERFSAQQFPDLHSELNLSSLELGDSALYFCASSVGVGFSYNEQFFGPGTRLTVL.

The sample holds many counts of this clonotype. CDR3 residues: CSARDQGLADSYEQYF. The CDR3 DNA sequence: TGCAGTGCTAGAGATCAGGGGCTAGCCGATTCCTACGAGCAGTACTTC. The chain uses TRBV20-1 and TRBJ2-7, with D tentatively TRBD1 (6 bases). The CDR3 totals 16 residues. The germline V gene has CDR1 DFQATT and CDR2 SNEGSKA (reference sequence). V lost 0 bases to trimming and J lost 1 base, with 16 bases between them.

The rearrangement links TRBV25-1 to TRBJ1-1, with D unresolved. The germline CDR1 and CDR2 sequences are MGHDK and SYGVNS. Trimming removed 5 bases at V and 0 bases at J, with 13 bases between. This CDR3 is 15 amino acids long. The DNA of the CDR3 is TGTGCCAGCAGTTCCCCGGGTGGGCTGAACACTGAAGCTTTCTTT. It encodes CASSSPGGLNTEAFF.

This clonotype came up many times. J is TRBJ2-1 and V is TRBV7-2; 8 bases match TRBD2. V was clipped by 5 bases and J by 5 bases; unmatched bases: 8. The CDR3 consists of 15 residues. Germline loops: CDR1 SGHTA, CDR2 FQGNSA. The CDR3 region has the DNA TGTGCCAGCAGCCCACGGGGGGGTATCAACAATGAGCAGTTCTTC. Protein product: CASSPRGGINNEQFF.

There are many counts of this clonotype. The chain uses TRBV20-1 and TRBJ2-7, with D tentatively TRBD1 (5 bases). There are 15 residues in the CDR3. Germline-derived CDR1 and CDR2 are DFQATT and SNEGSKA (reference sequence). Trimming cost V 3 bases and J 0 bases, with 15 bases left between them. The CDR3 reads CSASVPTVRSYEQYF. In nucleotides, the CDR3 is TGCAGTGCTAGCGTTCCGACAGTCCGCTCCTACGAGCAGTACTTC.

This clonotype appeared a few times. The chain recombines TRBV28 with TRBJ1-1, with 7 bases identical to TRBD1. The CDR3 sequence is 14 residues long. Germline loops: CDR1 MDHEN, CDR2 SYDVKM. The trim removed 3 bases at V and 5 bases at J, leaving 6 bases unmatched. The DNA of the CDR3 is TGTGCCAGCAGTTTTTGGAGACAGGGTACTGAAGCTTTCTTT. It specifies CASSFWRQGTEAFF.

The CDR3 protein is CASSQDPGQGQPQHF. Here the CDR3 DNA reads TGTGCCAGCAGCCAAGATCCGGGACAGGGTCAGCCCCAGCATTTT. This chain links TRBV3-1 with TRBJ1-5; 9 bases line up with TRBD1. This CDR3 has 15 residues. The germline V gene has CDR1 LGHDT and CDR2 YNNKEL (reference sequence). J lost 6 bases, V lost 0 bases, and 3 bases had no gene match.

This clonotype has at least ten counts. The chain combines TRBV9 with TRBJ2-2, with D hard to call. Trimming stripped 0 bases from V and 4 bases from J, with 7 bases between. The CDR3 runs 14 residues. Germline V CDR1 and CDR2: SGDLS, YYNGEE. The CDR3 spells CASSVGGPTGELFF. For the CDR3, the DNA is TGTGCCAGCAGCGTAGGAGGACCCACCGGGGAGCTGTTTTTT.

This clonotype was observed at least ten times. CDR3 nucleotide sequence: TGTGCCAGCAGCCTAGACAGGGGTCTCAACATTCAGTACTTC. Residues: CASSLDRGLNIQYF. The chain is built from TRBV7-9 and TRBJ2-4, with 8 bases aligning to TRBD1. Germline CDR1 reads SEHNR; CDR2 reads FQNEAQ (reference sequence). After removal of 5 bases from V and 7 bases from J, the junction contained 7 bases not matched to a gene. The CDR3 extends over 14 amino acids.

Ten or more counts support this clonotype. The rearrangement uses TRBV5-1 and TRBJ2-5; 7 nucleotides line up with TRBD2. This CDR3 is built from 15 residues. From germline, CDR1 is SGHRS and CDR2 YFSETQ. Trimming took 3 bases from V and 0 from J; bases not matched to a gene: 5. CDR3 sequence reads: CASSSSGANQETQYF. For the CDR3, the DNA is TGCGCCAGCAGCTCGAGCGGGGCTAACCAAGAGACCCAGTACTTC.

This chain links TRBV6-5 with TRBJ2-2; 12 bases match TRBD2. Germline V gene sequence: CDR1 MNHEY, CDR2 SVGAGI. This CDR3 comprises 18 residues. After removal of 7 bases from V and 1 base from J, the junction contained 10 bases not matched to a gene. CDR3 coding DNA: TGTGCCAGCACCTTACTAGCGGGAGGCGTTGGGAACACCGGGGAGCTGTTTTTT. It specifies CASTLLAGGVGNTGELFF.

This clonotype has at least ten counts. J is TRBJ2-7 and V is TRBV20-1; the D is unclear. Trimming left V 0 bases short and J 0 bases short, with 3 bases between. Germline assignment: CDR1 DFQATT and CDR2 SNEGSKA (reference sequence). This CDR3 spans 12 amino acids. The CDR3 region has the DNA TGCAGTGCTAGAGATACCTCCTACGAGCAGTACTTC. Translated: CSARDTSYEQYF.

This clonotype was recorded many times. The CDR3 reads CASSLISGGTNEKLFF. In DNA form, the CDR3 reads TGTGCCAGCAGTCTAATTAGCGGGGGAACTAATGAAAAACTGTTTTTT. The chain has TRBV27 and TRBJ1-4, with a possible D match to TRBD1 (5 bases). Germline assignment: CDR1 MNHEY and CDR2 SMNVEV (reference sequence). The CDR3 totals 16 residues. Trimming pared 5 bases from V and 1 base from J, leaving 14 bases between.

The sample holds many counts of this clonotype. The CDR3 region is CASSRQGAEGYTF. CDR3 bases: TGCGCCAGCAGCCGACAGGGGGCGGAGGGCTACACCTTC. The J gene is TRBJ1-2, the V gene TRBV5-1, with 10 bases that match TRBD1. The CDR3 is made up of 13 amino acids. Germline assignment: CDR1 SGHRS and CDR2 YFSETQ. J lost 8 bases, V lost 4 bases, and 5 bases had no gene match.

Ten or more counts support this clonotype. The chain has TRBV10-3 and TRBJ2-3, with 8 positions matching TRBD2. Germline trimming cut 6 bases from V and 0 bases from J; bases unmatched to any gene: 2. Germline V gene sequence: CDR1 ENHRY, CDR2 SYGVKD. CDR3 length equals 14 residues. The CDR3 region is CAISGLASTDTQYF. For the CDR3, the DNA is TGTGCCATCAGCGGACTAGCTAGCACAGATACGCAGTATTTT.

This clonotype was seen repeatedly, ten times or more. The chain has TRBV27 and TRBJ1-5, with 7 bases aligning to TRBD1. CDR3 length: 14 residues. V lost 9 bases, J lost 2 bases, and 7 bases stayed unmatched. Germline values: CDR1 MNHEY, CDR2 SMNVEV (reference sequence). In DNA form, the CDR3 reads TGTGCCAGTAAACAGGGGTCAGGCAATCAGCCCCAGCATTTT. Translation gives CASKQGSGNQPQHF.

Details on this clonotype: Compared with germline, one end of the junction differs, possibly owing to a read error. The rearrangement joins TRBV5-6 to TRBJ2-1; perhaps TRBD1 as D (5 bases). CDR3 length: 13 residues. Germline assignment: CDR1 SGHDT and CDR2 YYEEEE. For the CDR3, the DNA is TGTGCCAGGAGCTCGGGCAGGGACAATGAGCAGTTCTTC. This codes for CARSSGRDNEQFF.

This clonotype has ten or more counts. The chain uses TRBV6-2 or TRBV6-3 and TRBJ2-5, with a weak D call TRBD2 (5 bases). V lost 6 bases and J 5 bases, leaving 10 bases between the germline ends. The V gene's germline CDR1 is MNHEY and CDR2 SVGEGT. CDR3 length: 12 amino acids. The chain's CDR3 is CASSYGLETQYF. In DNA form, the CDR3 reads TGTGCCAGCAGCTACGGACTTGAGACCCAGTACTTC.

This clonotype was seen many times. This chain connects TRBV7-2 to TRBJ2-7, with 10 bases that match TRBD1. Germline lookup yields CDR1 SGHTA and CDR2 FQGNSA. J was trimmed by 1 base and V by 0 bases; bases with no gene match: 18. This CDR3 region has 21 residues. CDR3 DNA: TGTGCCAGCAGCTTAGCGGTTCGGACAGGGGGTACTACCTTGAGATCCTACGAGCAGTACTTC. This encodes CASSLAVRTGGTTLRSYEQYF. Combining the CDR3 with reference TRBV7-2 and TRBJ2-7 gives the whole variable domain GAGVSQSPSNKVTEKGKDVELRCDPISGHTALYWYRQSLGQGLEFLIYFQGNSAPDKSGLPSDRFSAERTGGSVSTLTIQRTQQEDSAVYLCASSLAVRTGGTTLRSYEQYFGPGTRLTVT.

Comments on this clonotype: The germline gene is not matched at one end of the junction; a read error may be the cause. The genes are TRBV5-1 and TRBJ2-7; 7 nucleotides agree with TRBD2. The CDR3 has 14 amino acids. Germline loops: CDR1 SGHRS, CDR2 YFSETQ. This chain's CDR3 is CAISLVGQAGEQYF. Here the CDR3 DNA reads TGCGCCATCAGCTTGGTTGGACAAGCGGGAGAGCAGTACTTC.

This clonotype was observed many times. The chain links TRBV20-1 to TRBJ1-4; D unclear. Trimming shortened V by 5 bases and J by 4 bases, and 11 bases separated the two germline ends. Germline loops: CDR1 DFQATT, CDR2 SNEGSKA (reference sequence). The CDR3 extends over 13 amino acids. The CDR3 region is CSAPGESNEKLFF. The CDR3 coding sequence is TGCAGTGCTCCGGGCGAGAGTAATGAAAAACTGTTTTTT.

This clonotype was detected many times. The chain employs TRBV10-3 and TRBJ2-7; perhaps TRBD1 as D (6 bases). V was pared by 5 bases and J by 3 bases, with 11 bases between. The CDR3 length is 13 residues. Germline V gene sequence: CDR1 ENHRY, CDR2 SYGVKD. The DNA of the CDR3 is TGTGCCATCAGTCCGGGACATAGCTACGAGCAGTACTTC. It codes for CAISPGHSYEQYF.

The J gene is TRBJ1-2, the V gene TRBV10-3, with TRBD1 identical over 10 bases. This CDR3 contains 15 residues. Per the germline V gene, CDR1 is ENHRY and CDR2 is SYGVKD. The ends lost 1 base at V and 6 bases at J; junction bases unmatched: 5. CDR3 sequence: CAISEFMGTGDGYTF. The CDR3 DNA is TGTGCCATCAGTGAGTTCATGGGGACAGGGGATGGCTACACCTTC.

The chain links TRBV20-1 to TRBJ2-5, with 13 bases identical to TRBD2. V was clipped by 0 bases and J by 3 bases; unmatched bases: 7. Germline CDR1 and CDR2: DFQATT and SNEGSKA (reference sequence). The CDR3 length is 17 residues. CDR3: CSARDPWTSGGEETQYF. Here the CDR3 DNA reads TGCAGTGCTAGAGATCCCTGGACTAGCGGGGGAGAAGAGACCCAGTACTTC.

This clonotype was detected many times. The V and J genes are TRBV11-2 and TRBJ2-3; D not certain. Trimming took 4 bases from V and 0 from J, leaving 8 bases between them. CDR3 length: 14 amino acids. Germline-derived CDR1 and CDR2 are SGHAT and FQNNGV. CDR3 protein: CASSSRPSTDTQYF. In DNA, the CDR3 is TGTGCCAGCAGCTCGCGTCCTAGCACAGATACGCAGTATTTT.

The chain carries TRBV5-4 and TRBJ2-1; 13 nucleotides line up with TRBD2. This CDR3 is built from 16 residues. V shed 4 bases, J shed 2 bases, and the junction held 3 bases outside the gene matches. Germline loops: CDR1 SGHNT, CDR2 YYREEE (reference sequence). As DNA, the CDR3 is TGTGCCAGCAGCCTTGGACTAGCGGGGGCCTACAATGAGCAGTTCTTC. Its protein product is CASSLGLAGAYNEQFF.